One sample yielded the 31 T cell receptor beta chains listed below, sequenced in a study of T cells after yellow fever vaccination. TCRdb used MiXCR to reprocess the 5' RACE reads, holding one entry per CDR3 protein. The data contain roughly 74,000 distinct CDR3 sequences, approximately 6.9% of them singletons. The source was CD8+ T cells sorted from PBMCs, collected 5 days after the first yellow fever vaccination. The receptor set was obtained from a man aged 18 to 29 who received the YFV17D yellow fever vaccine.

The rearrangement uses TRBV6-1 and TRBJ2-5, with D perhaps given as TRBD1 or TRBD2 (5 bases each). Germline V gives CDR1 MNHNS, CDR2 SASEGT. V was clipped by 1 base and J by 7 bases, with 16 bases between them. The CDR3 runs 15 residues. The CDR3 DNA reads as TGTGCCAGCAGTGAAGGGGACCGGGGTTTGGGGACCCAGTACTTC. Amino acids: CASSEGDRGLGTQYF.

V usage is TRBV4-3 and J usage is TRBJ1-2; 10 bases are a match to TRBD1. V gave up 1 base and J gave up 4 bases; unmatched junction bases: 3. Germline values: CDR1 LGHNA, CDR2 YSLEER. The CDR3 contains 15 residues. The CDR3 coding sequence is TGCGCCAGCAGCCAAGTCAGGACAGGGGGCTATGGCTACACCTTC. It yields the protein CASSQVRTGGYGYTF.

This clonotype was recorded at least ten times. J is TRBJ2-7 and V is TRBV18, with D possibly being TRBD1 (5 bases). V dropped 3 bases and J dropped 5 bases, with 11 bases sitting between them. Germline V lookup: CDR1 KGHSH, CDR2 LQKENI. This CDR3 spans 13 amino acids. CDR3 region: CASSPTGVHEQYF. The CDR3 DNA reads TGTGCCAGCTCACCTACAGGCGTCCACGAGCAGTACTTC. The variable domain in full, completed from reference TRBV18 and TRBJ2-7, reads NAGVMQNPRHLVRRRGQEARLRCSPMKGHSHVYWYRQLPEEGLKFMVYLQKENIIDESGMPKERFSAEFPKEGPSILRIQQVVRGDSAAYFCASSPTGVHEQYFGPGTRLTVT.

V gene TRBV12-3 or TRBV12-4 combines with J gene TRBJ1-4; D not certain. CDR3 length: 14 amino acids. V lost 5 bases and J 2 bases, leaving 9 bases between the germline ends. The CDR3 sequence: CASSKAPTNEKLFF. The CDR3 DNA sequence: TGTGCCAGCAGTAAAGCTCCCACTAATGAAAAACTGTTTTTT.

This chain links TRBV29-1 with TRBJ2-1, with 8 bases that match TRBD2. V shed 8 bases and J 4 bases; nucleotides not matched to a gene: 10. The CDR3 has 14 residues. In germline, CDR1 is SQVTM, CDR2 ANQGSEA. This chain's CDR3 is CSSGGAGEYNEQFF. The DNA of the CDR3 is TGCAGCTCCGGGGGGGCAGGAGAGTACAATGAGCAGTTCTTC.

In this sample, this clonotype turned up a few times. V gene TRBV4-1 combines with J gene TRBJ2-2, with 8 positions matching TRBD2. CDR1 is MGHRA, CDR2 YSYEKL, per germline. The V and J ends lost 2 bases and 7 bases, in that order; junction bases with no gene match: 15. The CDR3 extends over 18 amino acids. CDR3 protein: CASSQHSSGYGGDGELFF. CDR3 DNA: TGCGCCAGCAGCCAACACTCGTCCGGATACGGGGGGGACGGGGAGCTGTTTTTT.

The chain carries TRBV6-5 and TRBJ2-2; a weak D match, TRBD2 (6 bases). In germline, CDR1 is MNHEY, CDR2 SVGAGI. The CDR3 extends over 15 amino acids. The V gene lost 1 base and the J gene lost 1 base, with 7 bases spanning the gap. Written as DNA, the CDR3 is TGTGCCAGCAGTTACTACGGGGGGAACACCGGGGAGCTGTTTTTT. It yields the protein CASSYYGGNTGELFF.

The chain is built from TRBV4-1 and TRBJ2-1, with 8 bases that match TRBD2. The CDR3 covers 16 residues. The V gene's germline CDR1 is MGHRA and CDR2 YSYEKL. The V gene end was trimmed by 4 bases and the J gene end by 9 bases; junction bases not matched to a gene: 14. The CDR3 sequence: CASSLPKAGGGAEQFF. In nucleotides, the CDR3 is TGCGCCAGCAGCCTCCCGAAGGCGGGGGGCGGTGCTGAGCAGTTCTTC.

The table lists this clonotype with a few counts. The genes are TRBV21-1 and TRBJ2-7. TRBV21-1 corresponds to a pseudogene. This CDR3 comprises 15 residues. The chain's CDR3 is CASSKEQTSSYEQYF. Here the CDR3 DNA reads TGTGCCAGCAGCAAAGAACAAACCTCCTCCTACGAGCAGTACTTC.

There are many counts of this clonotype. The J gene is TRBJ2-3, the V gene TRBV20-1, with D possibly being TRBD2 (5 bases). V lost 2 bases to trimming and J lost 1 base, with 10 bases between them. Germline CDR1 reads DFQATT; CDR2 reads SNEGSKA (reference sequence). The CDR3 is 14 residues long. The CDR3 coding sequence is TGCAGTGCTAGATTCCGGGATCGCACAGATACGCAGTATTTT. Protein: CSARFRDRTDTQYF.

This clonotype has at least ten counts. V is TRBV12-3 or TRBV12-4 and J is TRBJ2-7; maybe TRBD2 (5 bases). V was trimmed by 5 bases and J by 2 bases, leaving 7 bases between them. The CDR3 spans 12 residues. The CDR3 reads CASSAGTYEQYF. The CDR3 DNA reads TGTGCCAGCAGTGCCGGGACCTACGAGCAGTACTTC.

The rearrangement joins TRBV9 to TRBJ2-1, with 9 bases identical to TRBD2. CDR3 length: 16 amino acids. V shed 0 bases, J shed 6 bases, and the junction held 7 bases outside the gene matches. Per germline, CDR1 SGDLS and CDR2 YYNGEE. The CDR3 coding sequence is TGTGCCAGCAGCGTAGATCGCCAGCGGGGGGTCAATGAGCAGTTCTTC. Its translation: CASSVDRQRGVNEQFF.

Ten or more counts support this clonotype. The chain is built from TRBV7-6 and TRBJ2-1; D is possibly TRBD1 (6 bases). This CDR3 is 16 amino acids long. CDR1 and CDR2 from the germline V gene are SGHVS and FNYEAQ. V lost 5 bases, J lost 3 bases, and 17 bases lay in between. The CDR3 loop reads CASSPRTAGFYNEQFF. Written as DNA, the CDR3 is TGTGCCAGCAGCCCTCGGACAGCTGGTTTCTACAATGAGCAGTTCTTC.

This clonotype was detected ten times or more. The chain is built from TRBV6-4 and TRBJ2-3; 12 bases agree with TRBD2. Germline CDR1 reads MRHNA; CDR2 reads SNTAGT. The length of the CDR3 is 15 residues. The junction had 0 bases not matched to a gene; V was cut back by 4 bases and J by 1 base. The CDR3 nucleotides read TGTGCCAGCAGTGGGACTAGCGGGGGCACAGATACGCAGTATTTT. Translation gives CASSGTSGGTDTQYF.

This clonotype was picked up many times. The V and J genes are TRBV4-1 and TRBJ2-5; TRBD2 matches at 7 bases. V gave up 4 bases and J gave up 3 bases; unmatched junction bases: 5. Germline CDR1 is MGHRA and CDR2 is YSYEKL. This CDR3 contains 14 residues. CDR3 protein: CASSLVRGEETQYF. The DNA for the CDR3 is TGCGCCAGCAGCCTAGTACGGGGGGAAGAGACCCAGTACTTC.

The genes are TRBV4-1 and TRBJ2-7, with a tentative D call TRBD1 (5 bases). V lost 1 base, J lost 0 bases, and 13 bases lay in between. The CDR3 covers 16 residues. The germline CDR1 and CDR2 sequences are MGHRA and YSYEKL. In DNA, the CDR3 is TGCGCCAGCAGCCAAGGCCAAAAGGGGCCCTCCTACGAGCAGTACTTC. Translation: CASSQGQKGPSYEQYF.

This clonotype was picked up a small number of times. The chain joins TRBV12-3 or TRBV12-4 to TRBJ1-2; maybe TRBD1 (5 bases). V gave up 1 base and J gave up 7 bases, with 13 bases separating them. The CDR3 spans 14 residues. The CDR3 coding sequence is TGTGCCAGCAGTTTAGTCAGGGAAGTGTTTGGCTACACCTTC. Residues: CASSLVREVFGYTF.

In its sample, this clonotype was seen a few times. Written as DNA, the CDR3 is TGTGCCAGCAGCTTAAGAATTAACGAGGGACCTCAGTTCTTC. Protein product: CASSLRINEGPQFF. The chain has TRBV7-3 and TRBJ2-1; D may be TRBD1 or TRBD2 (5 bases each). Germline V CDR1 and CDR2: SGHTA, FQGTGA. The CDR3 consists of 14 residues. Trimming removed 1 base from V and 13 bases from J, with 17 bases in between.

The V and J genes are TRBV19 and TRBJ2-1, with 7 bases aligning to TRBD1. The germline V gene has CDR1 LNHDA and CDR2 SQIVND (reference sequence). There are 15 residues in the CDR3. Germline trimming cut 3 bases from V and 4 bases from J; bases unmatched to any gene: 6. CDR3: CASSMAGTAYNEQFF. In DNA form, the CDR3 reads TGTGCCAGTAGTATGGCCGGGACAGCTTACAATGAGCAGTTCTTC.

In this sample, this clonotype turned up many times. The chain uses TRBV10-3 and TRBJ2-7; 8 bases are shared with TRBD1. The length of the CDR3 is 14 residues. The germline CDR1 and CDR2 sequences are ENHRY and SYGVKD. The V gene end was trimmed by 4 bases and the J gene end by 0 bases; junction bases not matched to a gene: 2. Written as DNA, the CDR3 is TGTGCCATCAGTGGGGACAGGAGCTCCTACGAGCAGTACGTC. Protein: CAISGDRSSYEQYV.

This clonotype came up many times. The genes are TRBV5-6 and TRBJ2-7; 8 nucleotides match TRBD1. J gave up 2 bases and V 3 bases, and 7 bases lay outside the gene matches. The CDR3 sequence is 15 residues long. The germline CDR1 and CDR2 sequences are SGHDT and YYEEEE. CDR3 DNA: TGTGCCAGCAGCTCCACGGACAGGGCCCCCTACGAGCAGTACTTC. Protein product: CASSSTDRAPYEQYF.

The chain couples TRBV11-2 to TRBJ2-7; D not certain. Trimming removed 5 bases from V and 0 bases from J, with 8 bases in between. Germline lookup yields CDR1 SGHAT and CDR2 FQNNGV. This CDR3 is 13 amino acids long. CDR3: CASSPSSSYEQYV. The CDR3 DNA follows: TGTGCCAGCAGCCCCAGTAGCTCCTACGAGCAGTACGTC.

The CDR3 protein is CASPLRQGHYGYTF. The DNA of the CDR3 is TGTGCCAGCCCCCTGCGACAGGGGCACTATGGCTACACCTTC. The chain uses TRBV2 and TRBJ1-2; TRBD1 matches 8 bases. Trimming took 8 bases from V and 3 from J; bases not matched to a gene: 8. Per germline, CDR1 SNHLY and CDR2 FYNNEI. This CDR3 is 14 amino acids long.

This clonotype was seen at least ten times. The chain joins TRBV4-1 to TRBJ2-7; 9 nucleotides line up with TRBD1. CDR1 is MGHRA and CDR2 is YSYEKL in the germline V gene. J lost 4 bases, V lost 1 base, and 8 bases had no gene match. CDR3 size: 16 residues. The CDR3 spells CASSQGWDREDYEQYF. In DNA, the CDR3 is TGCGCCAGCAGCCAAGGGTGGGACAGGGAAGATTACGAGCAGTACTTC.

This clonotype was recorded many times. This chain joins TRBV5-4 and TRBJ1-1; 7 bases are a match to TRBD1. This CDR3 has 14 residues. V lost 1 base to trimming and J lost 5 bases; unmatched junction nucleotides: 5. Germline CDR1 reads SGHNT; CDR2 reads YYREEE (reference sequence). In nucleotides, the CDR3 is TGTGCCAGCAGCTTGAGGGGGCGTCTAACTGAAGCTTTCTTT. Protein product: CASSLRGRLTEAFF.

The chain employs TRBV5-1 and TRBJ2-3, with D possibly TRBD1 on 5 matching bases. Trimming pared 1 base from V and 2 bases from J, leaving 17 bases between. The CDR3 runs to 17 residues. In germline, CDR1 is SGHRS, CDR2 YFSETQ. CDR3 loop: CASSLNGQVPATDTQYF. Here the CDR3 DNA reads TGCGCCAGCAGCTTGAATGGACAAGTACCAGCCACAGATACGCAGTATTTT.

In its sample, this clonotype was seen many times. The CDR3: CATGQSYGYTF. The CDR3 DNA reads TGTGCCACTGGACAGAGCTATGGCTACACCTTC. This chain joins TRBV27 and TRBJ1-2; D may be TRBD1 (6 bases). There are 11 residues in the CDR3. Germline-derived CDR1 and CDR2 are MNHEY and SMNVEV (reference sequence). The V end was cut by 10 bases, the J end by 4 bases, with 10 bases between.

This clonotype has only a few counts. This chain connects TRBV4-3 to TRBJ1-3, with D maybe TRBD1 (5 bases). The germline V and J ends were trimmed by 0 bases and 9 bases, with 12 bases remaining between them. This CDR3 region has 14 residues. CDR1 and CDR2 from the germline V gene are LGHNA and YSLEER. The CDR3 sequence: CASSQDRLGATIYF. In nucleotides, the CDR3 is TGCGCCAGCAGCCAAGATAGGCTCGGGGCCACCATATATTTT.

This clonotype was counted ten times or more. The chain carries TRBV7-9 and TRBJ1-1; weak D call: TRBD1 (5 bases). Trimming pared 5 bases from V and 0 bases from J, leaving 10 bases between. The CDR3 is 14 amino acids. Germline V gives CDR1 SEHNR, CDR2 FQNEAQ (reference sequence). CDR3 sequence: CASSRGVMNTEAFF. The CDR3 DNA is TGTGCCAGCAGCAGAGGGGTAATGAACACTGAAGCTTTCTTT.

The gene calls are TRBV4-1 and TRBJ2-3, with 9 nucleotides matching TRBD2. The CDR3 is made up of 14 amino acids. After removal of 8 bases from V and 2 bases from J, the junction contained 5 bases not matched to a gene. Germline values: CDR1 MGHRA, CDR2 YSYEKL. CDR3 amino acids: CASRRGLATDTQYF. DNA for the CDR3: TGCGCCAGCCGCCGGGGACTAGCCACAGATACGCAGTATTTT.

The table lists this clonotype with many counts. The chain combines TRBV19 with TRBJ1-1; no reliable D call. The CDR3 extends over 14 amino acids. Germline CDR1 is LNHDA and CDR2 is SQIVND (reference sequence). Trimming cost V 5 bases and J 1 base, with 11 bases left between them. Here the CDR3 reads CASSPPGRNTEAFF. CDR3 nucleotide sequence: TGTGCCAGTAGTCCCCCGGGCAGGAACACTGAAGCTTTCTTT. Based on the CDR3 plus reference TRBV19 and TRBJ1-1, the full variable domain is DGGITQSPKYLFRKEGQNVTLSCEQNLNHDAMYWYRQDPGQGLRLIYYSQIVNDFQKGDIAEGYSVSREKKESFPLTVTSAQKNPTAFYLCASSPPGRNTEAFFGQGTRLTVV.